This T cell receptor beta chain was retrieved from a study of blood T cell repertoires in COVID-19 (dated by TCRdb to about 2020). Looking at the study overall: The collaborator samples originated in the United States, Italy and Spain and spanned the acute and convalescent phases of COVID-19. The material from the prospective study consisted of cDNA or gDNA derived from T cells, B-cell-depleted T cells, or PBMCs. The dataset comprised deeply sampled blood TCRbeta repertoires from subjects exposed to, actively infected with, or recovered from COVID-19. A freely available public database, intended as a resource for researchers studying the immune response to SARS-CoV-2, is where the repertoires were released. Samples were obtained from the ongoing ImmuneRACE study (first 160 participants) and from 1,000 to 1,500 subjects provided by 6 global collaborators. Nearly every sample came with metadata listing a de-identified subject ID, COVID-19 status, age in years and sex. Where available, HLA class I and class II types were taken from metadata supplied by the sample provider and were not determined by assay-based typing.

In regard to this clone: Its antigen has not been determined. No much larger clone is present one base from it, and per-base qualities are unavailable.

Participants in the prospective study were enrolled through a virtual design, were aged roughly 18 to 100 years, and lived in roughly 24 United States geographic areas. To assign participants to cohorts, the prospective study relied on clinical history that participants themselves reported in a screening survey and a study questionnaire. ImmuneRACE Cohort 3 recovered participants were defined by two consecutive negative NP/OP PCR tests, healthcare professional clearance, or symptom resolution. In the prospective study, whole blood, serum and a nasopharyngeal or oropharyngeal swab were collected from each participant by mobile phlebotomists. Prospective study participants could optionally give additional blood draws and questionnaires over an approximately two-month period. Before DNA extraction, prospective study blood samples were shipped either frozen or at room temperature. CDR1 SEHNR and CDR2 FQNEAQ were looked up in the germline V gene (reference sequence). The CDR3 runs 18 amino acids, cysteine and phenylalanine included. Only CDR3 DNA is held: 54 bases, read in frame from base 1. Trimmed from V: 0 bases; trimmed from J: 1 base; junction bases lacking a gene match: 6.

The immunoSEQ Assay, a bias-controlled multiplex PCR, was used to amplify TCRbeta CDR3 regions from genomic DNA. The authors' analysis ran thus. The number of nucleated cells in each sample was estimated by amplification of reference gene primers within the assay. To quantify the absolute abundance of each unique TCRbeta CDR3 rearrangement, sequence reads were collapsed and filtered. For each sample, productive Simpson clonality was calculated as the square root of Simpson's diversity index over productive rearrangements. TCRdb limited this immuneACCESS table to in-frame rearrangements with V and J called. A share of clones is missing; checked studies link under half to unresolved V genes, and the rest is unexplained. V, J and clone size derive from that table, while D and trimming were established from the DNA sequence. Across this sample there are about 220,000 clones, with roughly 89% seen only once. About 7% of the sample lies in the top ten.

Overall results and qualifications from the work: The amount of clinical and demographic metadata varied by source and participant and was provided uncurated.

Sequencing input: PBMCs or T cells enriched from blood (not recorded which). The clonotype comes from a woman between 35 and 50 years old who had recovered from COVID-19. The sequence links TRBV7-9 to TRBJ2-1; TRBD2 matches 10 bases in the middle. The nucleotide sequence reads as follows: TGTGCCAGCAGCTTAGCGAGTACTAGCGGGACTTCCTACAATGAGCAGTTCTTC. Its protein product is CASSLASTSGTSYNEQFF.